The 7 T cell receptor beta chains presented below share a single source sample, sequenced in a study of cytomegalovirus exposure and HLA in healthy donors (dated by TCRdb to about 2017). Libraries were constructed by the immunoSEQ multiplex PCR assay. For the multiplex PCR, a mixture combining 60 forward primers for TCR Vbeta segments and 13 reverse primers for TCR Jbeta segments was used. This immuneACCESS table, as held by TCRdb, lists in-frame sequences with V and J called but not all clones. Of the missing ones, under half trace to an unresolved V gene in checked studies; the others have no known cause. Across this sample there are about 130,000 clones, with about four fifths seen only once. Approximately 5% of the sample is held by the ten biggest clonotypes. Sequenced input: PBMCs. These receptor sequences come from a man aged 25-45 years in good health and CMV-seronegative.

V usage is TRBV7-2 and J usage is TRBJ1-1; D unclear. The CDR3 loop spans 16 amino acids. V lost 0 bases and J lost 1, with 12 bases in between. CDR1 and CDR2 (germline): SGHTA, FQGNSA. This CDR3 is CASSLAGSRRNTEAFF. The CDR3 DNA is TGTGCCAGCAGCTTAGCCGGGTCGAGGAGGAACACTGAAGCTTTCTTT.

V is TRBV29-1 and J is TRBJ1-2; D is unresolved. This CDR3 has 14 amino acids. Between the trimmed V and J ends, which lost 0 bases and 4 bases, there was a span of 12 bases. The V gene's germline CDR1 is SQVTM and CDR2 ANQGSEA. CDR3 sequence reads: CSVEDAPPSYGYTF. The CDR3, as DNA: TGCAGCGTTGAAGACGCCCCACCCAGCTATGGCTACACCTTC. Filled out from reference TRBV29-1 and TRBJ1-2, the complete variable domain reads SAVISQKPSRDICQRGTSLTIQCQVDSQVTMMFWYRQQPGQSLTLIATANQGSEATYESGFVIDKFPISRPNLTFSTLTVSNMSPEDSSIYLCSVEDAPPSYGYTFGSGTRLTVV.

The chain couples TRBV30 to TRBJ1-2, with 8 bases that match TRBD1. The V gene end was trimmed by 7 bases and the J gene end by 6 bases; junction bases not matched to a gene: 10. The CDR3 is made up of 13 amino acids. From germline, CDR1 is GTSNPN and CDR2 SVGIG (reference sequence). CDR3 coding DNA: TGTGCCTCCCCACCCTGGACAGGGAATGGCTACACCTTC. As protein: CASPPWTGNGYTF.

This chain links TRBV7-8 with TRBJ2-7; 11 bases are a match to TRBD2. Germline V gives CDR1 SGHVS, CDR2 FQNEAQ. The CDR3 sequence is 15 residues long. V gave up 0 bases and J gave up 2 bases; unmatched junction bases: 0. CDR3 loop: CASSLATSGAYEQYF. DNA for the CDR3: TGTGCCAGCAGCTTAGCGACTAGCGGGGCCTACGAGCAGTACTTC.

The chain employs TRBV6-5 and TRBJ1-4, with 10 nucleotides matching TRBD1. There are 14 residues in the CDR3. V trimming: 6 bases; J trimming: 10 bases; junction bases outside the gene matches: 8. The germline CDR1 and CDR2 sequences are MNHEY and SVGAGI. CDR3 sequence reads: CASSKTGGEGKLFF. The DNA for the CDR3 is TGTGCCAGCAGCAAGACAGGGGGCGAGGGAAAACTGTTTTTT.

This chain joins TRBV5-4 and TRBJ1-1; 7 bases fit TRBD1. Germline V gene lookup returns CDR1 SGHNT and CDR2 YYREEE (reference sequence). The CDR3 length is 16 residues. The trim removed 0 bases at V and 0 bases at J, leaving 5 bases unmatched. The CDR3, as DNA: TGTGCCAGCAGCTTGGGAGGGGGCAGGGTGAACACTGAAGCTTTCTTT. Amino acid sequence: CASSLGGGRVNTEAFF.

Here the CDR3 reads CGRGSGTEAFF. The CDR3 DNA follows: TGCGGAAGAGGGAGTGGTACTGAAGCTTTCTTT. V and J are TRBV20-1 and TRBJ1-1; D ambiguous. CDR3 length: 11 amino acids. CDR1 is DFQATT, CDR2 SNEGSKA, per germline (reference sequence).